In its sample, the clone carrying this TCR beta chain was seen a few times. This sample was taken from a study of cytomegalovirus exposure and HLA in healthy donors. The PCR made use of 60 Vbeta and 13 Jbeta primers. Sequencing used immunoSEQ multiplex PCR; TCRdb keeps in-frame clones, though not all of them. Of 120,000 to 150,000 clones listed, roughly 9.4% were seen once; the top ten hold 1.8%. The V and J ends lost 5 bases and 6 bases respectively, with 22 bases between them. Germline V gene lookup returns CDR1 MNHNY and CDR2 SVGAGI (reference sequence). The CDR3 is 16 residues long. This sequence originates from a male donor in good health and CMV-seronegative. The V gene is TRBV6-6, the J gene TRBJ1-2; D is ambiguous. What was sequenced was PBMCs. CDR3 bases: TGTGCCAGCAGTCCTAGATCATTCTTCCCGGAGCATGGCTACACCTTC. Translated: CASSPRSFFPEHGYTF.